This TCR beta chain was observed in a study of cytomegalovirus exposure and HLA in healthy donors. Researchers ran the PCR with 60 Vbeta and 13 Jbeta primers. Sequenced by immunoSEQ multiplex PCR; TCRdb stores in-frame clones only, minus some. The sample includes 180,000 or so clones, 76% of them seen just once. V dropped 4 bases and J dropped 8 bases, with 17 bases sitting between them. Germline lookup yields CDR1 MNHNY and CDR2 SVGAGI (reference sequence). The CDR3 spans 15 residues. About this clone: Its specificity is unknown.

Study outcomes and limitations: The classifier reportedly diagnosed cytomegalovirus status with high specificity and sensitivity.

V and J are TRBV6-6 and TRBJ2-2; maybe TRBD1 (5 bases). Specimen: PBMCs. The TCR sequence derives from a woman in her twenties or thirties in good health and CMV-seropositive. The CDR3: CASSSRPTGTGELFF. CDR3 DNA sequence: TGTGCCAGCAGTTCCCGACCCACAGGCACAGGGGAGCTGTTTTTT.